Listed below are T cell receptor beta chains from one sample, sequenced in a study of T cells in Graves' hyperthyroidism and ophthalmopathy. TCRdb redid the calling of the multiplex PCR reads with MiXCR, one entry per CDR3 protein. This table holds hundreds of thousands of distinct CDR3 sequences, roughly 15% found once. Sequencing was performed on blood. All receptors derive from a woman in her forties with Graves' ophthalmopathy. Both conserved end residues are part of each CDR3. A D gene is named only where the DNA matches it firmly. Expanded clones get a size class; other rows say once, few or many, or leave the size out.

J: TRBJ1-2; V: TRBV9; size: many; D: .; length: 15; CDR3: CASSYRQQDIYGYTF; DNA: TGTGCCAGCAGCTACCGACAGCAGGACATCTATGGCTACACCTTC
J: TRBJ2-2; V: TRBV7-9; size: many; D: .; length: 15; CDR3: CASSFLALNTGELFF; DNA: TGTGCCAGCAGCTTCTTGGCTTTGAACACCGGGGAGCTGTTTTTT
J: TRBJ1-5; V: TRBV30; size: .; D: .; length: 14; CDR3: CAWSVPGSYQPQHF; DNA: TGTGCCTGGAGTGTACCGGGAAGCTATCAGCCCCAGCATTTT
J: TRBJ2-5; V: TRBV6-5; size: .; D: TRBD2; length: 15; CDR3: CASSYSGTSQETQYF; DNA: TGTGCCAGCAGTTACTCGGGGACTAGCCAAGAGACCCAGTACTTC
J: TRBJ2-7; V: TRBV20-1; size: many; D: .; length: 15; CDR3: CSARGIDQLPTKQYF; DNA: TGCAGTGCTAGAGGAATAGATCAGCTCCCTACGAAGCAGTACTTC
J: TRBJ2-3; V: TRBV19; size: many; D: .; length: 14; CDR3: CASSITRGTDTQYF; DNA: TGTGCCAGTAGTATAACCAGGGGCACAGATACGCAGTATTTT
J: TRBJ2-7; V: TRBV6-2/TRBV6-3; size: .; D: .; length: 15; CDR3: CASSYRSWASYEQYF; DNA: TGTGCCAGCAGTTACCGGTCCTGGGCCTCCTACGAGCAGTACTTC
J: TRBJ1-2; V: TRBV27; size: many; D: .; length: 14; CDR3: CASSSLDSRYGYTF; DNA: TGTGCCAGCAGTTCACTAGACAGTCGCTATGGCTACACCTTC
J: TRBJ1-1; V: TRBV30; size: many; D: .; length: 12; CDR3: CAWSVLGQLAFF; DNA: TGTGCCTGGAGTGTCTTAGGGCAGTTGGCTTTCTTT
J: TRBJ2-4; V: TRBV20-1; size: many; D: .; length: 14; CDR3: CSAPAQRIVNIQYF; DNA: TGCAGTGCTCCCGCCCAGAGAATAGTGAACATTCAGTACTTC
J: TRBJ2-7; V: TRBV7-9; size: .; D: .; length: 15; CDR3: CASSLVGVGSYEQYF; DNA: TGTGCCAGCAGCTTAGTCGGGGTCGGGTCCTACGAGCAGTACTTC
J: TRBJ2-7; V: TRBV28; size: many; D: .; length: 11; CDR3: CASSHNGEQYF; DNA: TGTGCCAGCAGTCACAATGGGGAGCAGTACTTC
J: TRBJ2-7; V: TRBV6-2/TRBV6-3; size: .; D: TRBD2; length: 19; CDR3: CASSYSTSWTSGSFHEQYF; DNA: TGTGCCAGCAGTTACTCTACCTCCTGGACTAGCGGGAGCTTCCACGAGCAGTACTTC
J: TRBJ1-2; V: TRBV7-2; size: many; D: TRBD1; length: 14; CDR3: CASSFAGTGSGYTF; DNA: TGTGCCAGCAGCTTCGCCGGGACAGGGTCTGGCTACACCTTC
J: TRBJ2-5; V: TRBV3-1; size: .; D: .; length: 15; CDR3: CASSPDVGSQETQYF; DNA: TGTGCCAGCAGCCCAGACGTGGGGAGCCAAGAGACCCAGTACTTC
J: TRBJ1-1; V: TRBV10-3; size: .; D: .; length: 14; CDR3: CAIRGGAENTEAFF; DNA: TGTGCCATCAGGGGGGGGGCCGAGAACACTGAAGCTTTCTTT
J: TRBJ1-2; V: TRBV10-3; size: .; D: .; length: 12; CDR3: CAARGGEDGYTF; DNA: TGTGCCGCCCGAGGGGGAGAGGATGGCTACACCTTC
J: TRBJ2-3; V: TRBV12-3/TRBV12-4; size: few; D: .; length: 13; CDR3: CASTRTGEDTQYF; DNA: TGTGCCAGCACCCGCACGGGGGAAGATACGCAGTATTTT
J: TRBJ1-2; V: TRBV11-2; size: many; D: TRBD1; length: 16; CDR3: CASSSSGTGVNYGYTF; DNA: TGTGCCAGCAGCTCTTCCGGGACAGGGGTAAACTATGGCTACACCTTC